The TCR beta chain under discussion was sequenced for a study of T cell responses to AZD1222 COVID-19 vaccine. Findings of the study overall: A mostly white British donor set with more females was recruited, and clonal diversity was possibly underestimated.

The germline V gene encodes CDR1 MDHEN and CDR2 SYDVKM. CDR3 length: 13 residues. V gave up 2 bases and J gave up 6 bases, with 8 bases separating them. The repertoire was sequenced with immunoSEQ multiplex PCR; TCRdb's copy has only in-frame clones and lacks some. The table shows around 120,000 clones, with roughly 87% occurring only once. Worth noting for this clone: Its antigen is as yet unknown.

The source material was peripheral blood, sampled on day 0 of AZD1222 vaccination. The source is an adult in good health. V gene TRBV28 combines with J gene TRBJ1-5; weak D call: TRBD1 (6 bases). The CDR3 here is CASSLVDSQPQHF. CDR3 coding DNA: TGTGCCAGCAGTTTAGTGGACAGTCAGCCCCAGCATTTT. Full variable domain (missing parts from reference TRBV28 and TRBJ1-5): DVKVTQSSRYLVKRTGEKVFLECVQDMDHENMFWYRQDPGLGLRLIYFSYDVKMKEKGDIPEGYSVSREKKERFSLILESASTNQTSMYLCASSLVDSQPQHFGDGTRLSIL.